One sample yielded the 21 T cell receptor beta chains listed below, sequenced in a study of T cells in Graves' hyperthyroidism and ophthalmopathy. Researchers amplified the TCR beta CDR3 regions from RNA transcripts. Researchers ran a first-round RT-PCR on the TCR CDR3 using the HTBI primer set. Using its own MiXCR run on the multiplex PCR reads, TCRdb lists one record per CDR3 protein. The sample lists about 640,000 distinct CDR3 sequences, roughly 20% seen once, with roughly 30% in the top ten. The sequencing input was blood. All receptors come from a man younger than 45 with Graves' ophthalmopathy.

In this sample, this clonotype turned up a few times. The J gene is TRBJ2-3, the V gene TRBV13; possible D gene TRBD2, 6 bases. The CDR3 length is 13 residues. Germline V gene sequence: CDR1 PRHDT, CDR2 FYEKMQ (reference sequence). The ends were cut back, 3 bases at V and 3 bases at J, with 7 bases in the middle. The CDR3 DNA reads as TGTGCCAGCAGCTTCCGGGGGACAGATACGCAGTATTTT. It codes for CASSFRGTDTQYF.

The chain recombines TRBV5-5 with TRBJ2-3; D unresolved. This CDR3 is 14 amino acids long. Germline values: CDR1 SGHKS, CDR2 YYEKEE (reference sequence). V lost 1 base and J lost 2, with 8 bases in between. CDR3 bases: TGTGCCAGCAGCTTGTCGAGGACCACAGATACGCAGTATTTT. Protein: CASSLSRTTDTQYF. The full variable domain, completed using reference TRBV5-5 and TRBJ2-3, is DAGVTQSPTHLIKTRGQQVTLRCSPISGHKSVSWYQQVLGQGPQFIFQYYEKEERGRGNFPDRFSARQFPNYSSELNVNALLLGDSALYLCASSLSRTTDTQYFGPGTRLTVL.

A few counts support this clonotype. The rearrangement joins TRBV12-3 or TRBV12-4 to TRBJ2-5, with D possibly being TRBD2 (7 bases). The CDR3 extends over 16 amino acids. V was shortened by 4 bases and J by 5 bases, with 20 bases between the two germline ends. The CDR3 nucleotides read TGTGCCAGCAGTTCCACCGGCATCGGGGGGCGCGAGACCCAGTACTTC. This gives the protein CASSSTGIGGRETQYF.

A few counts support this clonotype. The chain has TRBV6-1 and TRBJ2-2; D remains unclear. Germline V gene data show CDR1 as MNHNS and CDR2 as SASEGT. V was cut by 7 bases and J by 1 base, with 10 bases left in between. The CDR3 length is 14 residues. DNA for the CDR3: TGTGCCAGCAACGACTGGGGGAACACCGGGGAGCTGTTTTTT. Its translation: CASNDWGNTGELFF.

This clonotype was detected only a few times. V and J are TRBV4-1 and TRBJ1-1, with TRBD1 matching over 9 bases. This CDR3 has 15 residues. CDR1 is MGHRA and CDR2 is YSYEKL in the germline V gene. V lost 0 bases, J lost 4 bases, and 3 bases stayed unmatched. The CDR3 region is CASSQEGTGSTEAFF. CDR3 bases: TGCGCCAGCAGCCAAGAGGGGACAGGGAGCACTGAAGCTTTCTTT.

The rearrangement joins TRBV18 to TRBJ2-3, with TRBD2 identical over 7 bases. Germline values: CDR1 KGHSH, CDR2 LQKENI. J gave up 5 bases and V 2 bases, and 4 bases lay outside the gene matches. CDR3 length: 14 residues. The CDR3 DNA follows: TGTGCCAGCTCACCAGCTAGCGGCGAAGATACGCAGTATTTT. Protein product: CASSPASGEDTQYF.

This clonotype came up many times. This chain joins TRBV2 and TRBJ2-7, with D unclear. The V gene's germline CDR1 is SNHLY and CDR2 FYNNEI. CDR3 length equals 11 residues. The germline V and J ends were trimmed by 4 bases and 3 bases, with 4 bases remaining between them. This chain's CDR3 is CASSGYYEQYF. CDR3 in DNA: TGTGCCAGCAGTGGATACTACGAGCAGTACTTC.

This rearrangement joins TRBV6-4 to TRBJ2-7; a weak D match, TRBD1 (6 bases). The CDR3 runs to 12 residues. CDR1 and CDR2 from the germline V gene are MRHNA and SNTAGT. The CDR3 loop reads CVQRQETYEQYF. The CDR3, as DNA: TGTGTACAGAGACAGGAAACCTACGAGCAGTACTTC.

The rearrangement links TRBV28 to TRBJ2-3; 9 nucleotides agree with TRBD2. CDR1 is MDHEN, CDR2 SYDVKM, per germline. The length of the CDR3 is 16 residues. V shed 9 bases, J shed 1 base, and the junction held 11 bases outside the gene matches. The CDR3 is CASTAGTSSRTDTQYF. The CDR3 DNA reads TGTGCCAGTACTGCCGGGACTAGCAGCCGCACAGATACGCAGTATTTT.

This clonotype was picked up a small number of times. J is TRBJ1-6 and V is TRBV6-1; D is ambiguous. CDR1 is MNHNS and CDR2 is SASEGT in the germline V gene. Trimming shortened V by 3 bases and J by 7 bases, and 10 bases separated the two germline ends. The CDR3 consists of 14 residues. For the CDR3, the DNA is TGTGCCAGCAGTGATCACCTAGGGAATTCACCCCTCCACTTT. This codes for CASSDHLGNSPLHF.

Of note for this clonotype: Given a much more abundant clone one base away, this may be a read error. The chain is built from TRBV7-9 and TRBJ2-1; TRBD2 agrees at 8 bases. V lost 5 bases, J lost 9 bases, and 3 bases stayed unmatched. The V gene's germline CDR1 is SEHNR and CDR2 FQNEAQ (reference sequence). This CDR3 has 12 amino acids. CDR3 sequence (DNA): TGTGCCAGCAGCCTCCGGGAGGGTGAGCAGTTCTTC. Translation gives CASSLREGEQFF.

This clonotype was seen at least ten times. The J gene is TRBJ1-4, the V gene TRBV3-1; D remains unclear. Per the germline V gene, CDR1 is LGHDT and CDR2 is YNNKEL (reference sequence). The CDR3 is made up of 11 amino acids. Trimming took 7 bases from V and 8 from J, leaving 8 bases between them. The DNA of the CDR3 is TGTGCCAGCACCCCCGGGGAAAAACTGTTTTTT. Its translation: CASTPGEKLFF.

This clonotype was observed at least ten times. The rearrangement joins TRBV7-2 to TRBJ2-7, with D tentatively TRBD2 (6 bases). CDR3 length equals 15 residues. Germline CDR1 reads SGHTA; CDR2 reads FQGNSA. Between the trimmed V and J ends, which lost 1 base and 3 bases, there was a span of 13 bases. CDR3 in amino acids: CASSLDVGSLYEQYF. DNA for the CDR3: TGTGCCAGCAGCTTAGATGTCGGGAGTCTCTACGAGCAGTACTTC.

The J gene is TRBJ2-1, the V gene TRBV5-6; perhaps TRBD2 as D (7 bases). The CDR3 is 14 amino acids. V was cut by 4 bases and J by 5 bases, with 13 bases left in between. CDR1 is SGHDT and CDR2 is YYEEEE in the germline V gene. CDR3 coding DNA: TGTGCCAGCAGCCCGGCGGGGGCCCACAATGAGCAGTTCTTC. It encodes CASSPAGAHNEQFF.

The genes are TRBV12-3 or TRBV12-4 and TRBJ2-7, with D possibly matching TRBD1 (5 bases). The CDR3 extends over 13 amino acids. Trimming removed 8 bases from V and 5 bases from J, with 16 bases in between. The DNA of the CDR3 is TGTGCCAGCGCAACCAGGGTCCGGAACGAGCAGTACTTC. Protein product: CASATRVRNEQYF.

The table lists this clonotype with many counts. This sequence joins TRBV28 and TRBJ1-5; D may be TRBD1 (6 bases). Germline V gives CDR1 MDHEN, CDR2 SYDVKM. Trimming pared 6 bases from V and 3 bases from J, leaving 12 bases between. The CDR3 loop spans 14 amino acids. CDR3 sequence (DNA): TGTGCCAGCAGCATTCCAGGGGTCAATCAGCCCCAGCATTTT. It translates to CASSIPGVNQPQHF.

This chain uses TRBV5-1 with TRBJ2-7, with D unclear. The germline V and J ends were trimmed by 1 base and 2 bases, with 10 bases remaining between them. This CDR3 is 14 amino acids long. Germline-derived CDR1 and CDR2 are SGHRS and YFSETQ. This CDR3 is CASSLFAGAYEQYF. Here the CDR3 DNA reads TGCGCCAGCAGCTTGTTCGCTGGGGCCTACGAGCAGTACTTC.

This clonotype came up many times. V is TRBV3-1 and J is TRBJ1-1; no definite D call. CDR1 is LGHDT, CDR2 YNNKEL, per germline (reference sequence). The CDR3 runs 14 residues. V was cut by 6 bases and J by 3 bases, with 14 bases left in between. CDR3 coding DNA: TGTGCCAGCAGGCCGATAGGAGAACACACTGAAGCTTTCTTT. It encodes CASRPIGEHTEAFF.

This clonotype has a handful of counts. The chain is built from TRBV6-1 and TRBJ2-5; the D gene is possibly TRBD2 (6 bases). Germline V gives CDR1 MNHNS, CDR2 SASEGT. The CDR3 is 14 amino acids. The V gene lost 1 base and the J gene lost 7 bases, with 13 bases spanning the gap. The CDR3 region is CASSEGFSGGTQYF. The CDR3 bases are TGTGCCAGCAGTGAAGGGTTCTCCGGGGGGACCCAGTACTTC.

This chain uses TRBV19 with TRBJ1-5, with D unclear. Between the trimmed V and J ends, which lost 3 bases and 0 bases, there was a span of 12 bases. CDR3 length: 16 residues. CDR1 and CDR2 from the germline V gene are LNHDA and SQIVND (reference sequence). The DNA for the CDR3 is TGTGCCAGTAGTATGGCCGGAGGGTCTAGCAATCAGCCCCAGCATTTT. Residues: CASSMAGGSSNQPQHF.

This clonotype appeared a few times. The genes are TRBV28 and TRBJ2-6; D not certain. Trimming cost V 6 bases and J 1 base, with 10 bases left between them. This CDR3 is built from 15 residues. Germline V gives CDR1 MDHEN, CDR2 SYDVKM. The CDR3 spells CASRGPTSGANVLTF. The CDR3 DNA follows: TGTGCCAGCAGGGGCCCCACATCTGGGGCCAACGTCCTGACTTTC.